These 24 T cell receptor beta chains originate from one sample sequenced in a study of blood T cell repertoires in COVID-19. Sequencing used immunoSEQ multiplex PCR; TCRdb keeps in-frame clones, though not all of them. This sample has approximately 340,000 clones, with roughly nine tenths found just once. The sample comprised PBMCs or T cells enriched from blood (not recorded which). All receptors come from a woman aged 40 to 50 who had been exposed to COVID-19.

The chain combines TRBV11-3 with TRBJ2-7, with D possibly being TRBD1 (6 bases). Germline CDR1 SGHNT, CDR2 YENEEA. There are 14 residues in the CDR3. Trimming removed 3 bases from V and 0 bases from J, with 9 bases in between. The chain's CDR3 is CASSLSGDSYEQYF. CDR3 in DNA: TGTGCCAGCAGCTTGTCAGGGGACTCCTACGAGCAGTACTTC.

The chain has TRBV5-1 and TRBJ2-3, with D possibly TRBD1 on 6 matching bases. Germline V gene data show CDR1 as SGHRS and CDR2 as YFSETQ. CDR3 size: 14 residues. V shed 0 bases and J shed 3 bases, with 8 bases lying between them. The CDR3 region has the DNA TGCGCCAGCAGCTTGGAGGGGACAACAGATACGCAGTATTTT. It translates to CASSLEGTTDTQYF.

The chain combines TRBV7-2 with TRBJ1-2, with TRBD1 matching 7 bases. Germline-derived CDR1 and CDR2 are SGHTA and FQGNSA. CDR3 length equals 15 residues. J gave up 8 bases and V 5 bases, and 14 bases lay outside the gene matches. CDR3 bases: TGTGCCAGCAGCCGGACCCTGACAGGGTTGGGGGGCTACACCTTC. Translation gives CASSRTLTGLGGYTF.

The V call is TRBV5-1, the J call TRBJ2-5; 9 nucleotides line up with TRBD2. CDR3 length equals 14 residues. Losses at the gene ends were 7 bases for V and 4 bases for J; bases not matched to a gene: 8. The germline CDR1 and CDR2 sequences are SGHRS and YFSETQ. The CDR3 DNA reads TGCGCCAGCTCCCCTAGCGGGGTTGGAGAGACCCAGTACTTC. Amino acid sequence: CASSPSGVGETQYF.

The chain combines TRBV7-2 with TRBJ1-6, with D perhaps TRBD1 (5 bases). Trimming took off 4 bases at V and 10 bases at J, with 26 bases between the two ends. The CDR3 loop spans 18 amino acids. Germline-derived CDR1 and CDR2 are SGHTA and FQGNSA. The CDR3 is CASSSRGLQRRIGSPLHF. CDR3 in DNA: TGTGCCAGCAGCTCCCGGGGACTTCAGAGACGTATAGGCTCACCCCTCCACTTT.

This chain connects TRBV2 to TRBJ1-5; D is uncertain. The V gene lost 5 bases and the J gene lost 2 bases, with 10 bases spanning the gap. CDR1 SNHLY and CDR2 FYNNEI come from the germline V gene. The CDR3 length is 14 residues. CDR3 nucleotide sequence: TGTGCCAGCAGTCCATTCGGGGGCAATCAGCCCCAGCATTTT. This sequence encodes CASSPFGGNQPQHF.

This chain joins TRBV29-1 and TRBJ1-2; TRBD1 aligns across 7 bases. V lost 2 bases and J lost 2; bases outside the gene matches: 2. In germline, CDR1 is SQVTM, CDR2 ANQGSEA. The CDR3 extends over 13 amino acids. CDR3 sequence: CSVEPGGNYGYTF. CDR3 nucleotides: TGCAGCGTTGAACCAGGGGGGAACTATGGCTACACCTTC. Using reference TRBV29-1 and TRBJ1-2 for the parts outside the CDR3, the full variable domain is SAVISQKPSRDICQRGTSLTIQCQVDSQVTMMFWYRQQPGQSLTLIATANQGSEATYESGFVIDKFPISRPNLTFSTLTVSNMSPEDSSIYLCSVEPGGNYGYTFGSGTRLTVV.

The genes are TRBV5-4 and TRBJ2-7, with 8 bases fitting TRBD2. The CDR3 contains 12 residues. V dropped 9 bases and J dropped 5; count of bases not matched to a gene: 7. Germline V gene sequence: CDR1 SGHNT, CDR2 YYREEE (reference sequence). CDR3 in amino acids: CATSGGANEQYF. CDR3 bases: TGTGCCACCTCGGGGGGGGCAAACGAGCAGTACTTC.

This chain connects TRBV6-2 or TRBV6-3 to TRBJ2-3, with TRBD1 matching over 8 bases. CDR1 and CDR2 (germline): MNHEY, SVGEGT. The CDR3 sequence is 16 residues long. With V trimmed by 6 bases and J by 6 bases, 14 bases remained unmatched. The CDR3 protein is CASSLTGTGLSDTQYF. For the CDR3, the DNA is TGTGCCAGCAGCCTTACCGGGACAGGCCTTTCCGATACGCAGTATTTT.

This chain joins TRBV19 and TRBJ1-5; 9 nucleotides line up with TRBD1. The germline CDR1 and CDR2 sequences are LNHDA and SQIVND (reference sequence). J lost 2 bases, V lost 4 bases, and 15 bases had no gene match. This CDR3 comprises 19 residues. The CDR3 loop is CASSTESGTGNRRNQPQHF. The DNA for the CDR3 is TGTGCCAGTAGTACCGAATCCGGGACAGGGAATCGGCGCAATCAGCCCCAGCATTTT. Supplemented by reference TRBV19 and TRBJ1-5, the full variable domain reads DGGITQSPKYLFRKEGQNVTLSCEQNLNHDAMYWYRQDPGQGLRLIYYSQIVNDFQKGDIAEGYSVSREKKESFPLTVTSAQKNPTAFYLCASSTESGTGNRRNQPQHFGDGTRLSIL.

The chain has TRBV19 and TRBJ2-7, with 9 bases fitting TRBD2. The trim removed 6 bases at V and 3 bases at J, leaving 3 bases unmatched. Germline lookup yields CDR1 LNHDA and CDR2 SQIVND (reference sequence). This CDR3 is 13 amino acids long. The CDR3 nucleotides read TGTGCCAGTAGAAGTAGCGGGAGCTACGAGCAGTACTTC. It yields the protein CASRSSGSYEQYF.

This clone was seen only a few times. The chain employs TRBV5-5 and TRBJ1-6; 10 bases agree with TRBD1. Trimming removed 2 bases from V and 9 bases from J; junction bases left unmatched: 11. Germline CDR1 and CDR2: SGHKS and YYEKEE (reference sequence). This CDR3 contains 17 residues. In nucleotides, the CDR3 is TGTGCCAGCAGCTTCCTCGACAGGGGGCTGACTAGTTCACCCCTCCACTTT. Translation: CASSFLDRGLTSSPLHF.

The CDR3 region is CASSLSLYEERKLFF. The CDR3 DNA is TGCGCCAGCAGCTTGTCCCTGTATGAGGAGCGAAAACTGTTTTTT. The chain recombines TRBV5-1 with TRBJ1-4; D call uncertain. This CDR3 has 15 amino acids. Germline CDR1 and CDR2: SGHRS and YFSETQ. V shed 1 base and J shed 10 bases, with 17 bases lying between them.

This chain joins TRBV4-3 and TRBJ2-7, with D maybe TRBD2 (6 bases). The germline V gene encodes CDR1 LGHNA and CDR2 YSLEER. CDR3 length: 16 amino acids. V was shortened by 0 bases and J by 0 bases, with 12 bases between the two germline ends. The CDR3 bases are TGCGCCAGCAGCCAAGATTCGACGGGGGTCTCCTACGAGCAGTACTTC. Translation gives CASSQDSTGVSYEQYF.

In this sample, this clone turned up a few times. This chain connects TRBV5-1 to TRBJ2-7; 9 bases fit TRBD1. Losses at the gene ends were 0 bases for V and 3 bases for J; bases not matched to a gene: 7. The CDR3 sequence is 16 residues long. CDR1 SGHRS and CDR2 YFSETQ come from the germline V gene. Written as DNA, the CDR3 is TGCGCCAGCAGCTTGGGGGCCACAGGGGGCTTCTACGAGCAGTACTTC. As protein: CASSLGATGGFYEQYF.

This clone was counted a single time. The V gene is TRBV14, the J gene TRBJ2-7, with no clear D. From germline, CDR1 is SGHDN and CDR2 FVKESK. Trimming shortened V by 1 base and J by 3 bases, and 10 bases separated the two germline ends. The CDR3 covers 14 residues. Here the CDR3 reads CASSQGAGLYEQYF. In nucleotides, the CDR3 is TGTGCCAGCAGCCAAGGGGCAGGCCTCTACGAGCAGTACTTC.

The chain links TRBV11-3 to TRBJ2-3; D is possibly TRBD2 (5 bases). Between the trimmed V and J ends, which lost 4 bases and 0 bases, there was a span of 11 bases. CDR3 length: 15 amino acids. Germline CDR1 SGHNT, CDR2 YENEEA. The CDR3 sequence: CASSWPRTSTDTQYF. The CDR3 DNA reads TGTGCCAGCAGCTGGCCGAGGACTAGCACAGATACGCAGTATTTT.

This chain links TRBV6-5 with TRBJ2-5; the D is unclear. Trimming cost V 0 bases and J 4 bases, with 9 bases left between them. Per germline, CDR1 MNHEY and CDR2 SVGAGI. The CDR3 length is 14 residues. The CDR3 nucleotides are TGTGCCAGCAGTTACTCGACAATTGGAGAGACCCAGTACTTC. Translation: CASSYSTIGETQYF.

The chain couples TRBV19 to TRBJ1-5; D unresolved. The V end lost 3 bases, the J end lost 0 bases, and 9 bases lay between the germline ends. CDR3 length: 15 amino acids. CDR1 and CDR2 (germline): LNHDA, SQIVND (reference sequence). The chain's CDR3 is CASSIIGGSNQPQHF. The CDR3 DNA sequence: TGTGCCAGTAGTATCATAGGAGGTAGCAATCAGCCCCAGCATTTT.

The rearrangement joins TRBV7-2 to TRBJ1-2; D not resolved. The ends were cut back, 5 bases at V and 8 bases at J, with 18 bases in the middle. This CDR3 is built from 14 residues. The germline V gene has CDR1 SGHTA and CDR2 FQGNSA. DNA for the CDR3: TGTGCCAGCAGCACCCCGGGAGGCTTTTGGGGCTACACCTTC. Protein sequence: CASSTPGGFWGYTF. Using reference TRBV7-2 and TRBJ1-2 for the parts outside the CDR3, the full variable domain is GAGVSQSPSNKVTEKGKDVELRCDPISGHTALYWYRQSLGQGLEFLIYFQGNSAPDKSGLPSDRFSAERTGGSVSTLTIQRTQQEDSAVYLCASSTPGGFWGYTFGSGTRLTVV.

The chain links TRBV23-1 to TRBJ1-2, with D possibly being TRBD1 (5 bases). TRBV23-1 qualifies as an ORF whose function is uncertain. Trimming removed 0 bases at V and 2 bases at J, with 16 bases between. CDR3 length equals 17 residues. CDR3 sequence (DNA): TGCGCCAGCAGTCAATCCCCTACAGGACATTACAACTATGGCTACACCTTC. Translation: CASSQSPTGHYNYGYTF.

V is TRBV7-6 and J is TRBJ2-6; D might be TRBD1 (5 bases). Trimming cost V 2 bases and J 2 bases, with 7 bases left between them. The CDR3 totals 15 residues. Germline V gene lookup returns CDR1 SGHVS and CDR2 FNYEAQ. CDR3 in amino acids: CASSLQGTGANVLTF. The CDR3 DNA is TGTGCCAGCAGCTTACAGGGAACTGGGGCCAACGTCCTGACTTTC. Supplemented by reference TRBV7-6 and TRBJ2-6, the full variable domain reads GAGVSQSPRYKVTKRGQDVALRCDPISGHVSLYWYRQALGQGPEFLTYFNYEAQQDKSGLPNDRFSAERPEGSISTLTIQRTEQRDSAMYRCASSLQGTGANVLTFGAGSRLTVL.

The rearrangement links TRBV5-1 to TRBJ2-7, with TRBD1 matching over 12 bases. J gave up 6 bases and V 0 bases, and 13 bases lay outside the gene matches. Germline CDR1 reads SGHRS; CDR2 reads YFSETQ. The length of the CDR3 is 18 residues. The CDR3 sequence: CASSLEGRGQGAGGEQYF. DNA of the CDR3: TGCGCCAGCAGCTTGGAAGGGAGGGGACAGGGGGCAGGAGGCGAGCAGTACTTC.

The rearrangement joins TRBV7-9 to TRBJ2-7; 8 nucleotides agree with TRBD1. The CDR3 spans 15 residues. With 5 bases clipped from V and 0 bases from J, the junction kept 6 bases outside the gene matches. Germline values: CDR1 SEHNR, CDR2 FQNEAQ (reference sequence). The CDR3 DNA reads TGTGCCAGCAGCCTTGGGACAGGCGCCTCCTACGAGCAGTACTTC. Protein: CASSLGTGASYEQYF.